Below are 28 T cell receptor beta chains sequenced from a single sample in a study of T cells after posttransplantation cyclophosphamide. The method was immunoSEQ multiplex PCR; TCRdb's version includes in-frame clones alone and lacks a portion of them. Observed in the sample are 20,000 to 25,000 clones, none of them singletons. The sample was PBMCs. The receptor set was obtained from a woman aged 55-70 years in good health, CMV-negative, and a related stem cell transplant donor.

This clone was found many times. The chain combines TRBV15 with TRBJ2-5, with 10 bases identical to TRBD2. V lost 1 base, J lost 5 bases, and 7 bases stayed unmatched. CDR1 and CDR2 from the germline V gene are LNHNV and YYDKDF (reference sequence). The CDR3 runs to 16 residues. CDR3 coding DNA: TGTGCCACCAGCAGAGCTGAACTAGCGGGGTCGGAGACCCAGTACTTC. The encoded protein is CATSRAELAGSETQYF.

This clone came up many times. CDR3 DNA: TGTGCCAGCAGCGTAGAGAGCGGACGGCGGTCACCCCTCCACTTT. This encodes CASSVESGRRSPLHF. The chain uses TRBV9 and TRBJ1-6; no clear D. V was cut by 0 bases and J by 10 bases, with 14 bases left in between. Germline V gene data show CDR1 as SGDLS and CDR2 as YYNGEE. The CDR3 length is 15 residues.

The genes are TRBV29-1 and TRBJ2-7; 10 positions agree with TRBD1. The V and J ends lost 4 bases and 3 bases, in that order; junction bases with no gene match: 3. Germline CDR1 reads SQVTM; CDR2 reads ANQGSEA. This CDR3 has 13 residues. Here the CDR3 reads CSVARTGGYEQYF. The CDR3, as DNA: TGCAGCGTTGCCAGGACAGGGGGCTACGAGCAGTACTTC.

Many counts were recorded for this clone. The rearrangement joins TRBV5-5 to TRBJ1-1, with unresolved D. Germline loops: CDR1 SGHKS, CDR2 YYEKEE (reference sequence). V lost 0 bases to trimming and J lost 8 bases, with 8 bases between them. This CDR3 is built from 12 residues. The CDR3 region is CASSLVPGEAFF. The CDR3, as DNA: TGTGCCAGCAGCTTGGTACCGGGGGAAGCTTTCTTT.

As to this clone: This likely stems from a read error, as it lies one base from a far larger clone. The gene calls are TRBV5-1 and TRBJ2-1; weak D call: TRBD1 (5 bases). This CDR3 has 15 amino acids. CDR1 is SGHRS, CDR2 YFSETQ, per germline. In DNA, the CDR3 is TGCGCCAGCAGCTTGGGACAGAGCTCCTACAATGAGCAGCTCTTC. Translation: CASSLGQSSYNEQLF.

The DNA of the CDR3 is TGTGCCAGCAGCTTAGTGGTAGCGGGAGTGGGGGCAGAGACCCAGTACTTC. Translating it yields CASSLVVAGVGAETQYF. The rearrangement links TRBV7-2 to TRBJ2-5, with TRBD2 identical over 9 bases. Trimming at V came to 1 base and at J to 4 bases, leaving 10 bases not matched to a gene. Germline lookup yields CDR1 SGHTA and CDR2 FQGNSA. The CDR3 consists of 17 residues.

This clone was found many times. CDR3 DNA: TGCGCCAGCAGTGAAGGAAAAGGAGGGAGAGGCTACACCTTC. Protein sequence: CASSEGKGGRGYTF. J is TRBJ1-2 and V is TRBV10-2; D is unclear. CDR3 size: 14 residues. V lost 3 bases and J 8 bases, leaving 16 bases between the germline ends. The germline V gene encodes CDR1 WSHSY and CDR2 SAAADI.

This chain joins TRBV7-8 and TRBJ2-2; D is unclear. The ends were cut back, 1 base at V and 0 bases at J, with 3 bases in the middle. This CDR3 has 14 amino acids. Germline V gene sequence: CDR1 SGHVS, CDR2 FQNEAQ. CDR3 protein: CASSLGTNTGELFF. CDR3 sequence (DNA): TGTGCCAGCAGCTTAGGTACGAACACCGGGGAGCTGTTTTTT.

There are many counts of this clone. This chain joins TRBV9 and TRBJ1-2, with 7 bases identical to TRBD1. Germline V gives CDR1 SGDLS, CDR2 YYNGEE. V lost 0 bases and J lost 8; bases outside the gene matches: 7. This CDR3 contains 14 residues. The CDR3 region has the DNA TGTGCCAGCAGCGTAGGGTCAGGGGGACGCGGCTACACCTTC. This sequence encodes CASSVGSGGRGYTF.

This clone was seen at least ten times. The chain carries TRBV9 and TRBJ2-5; 7 positions match TRBD2. V was pared by 0 bases and J by 5 bases, with 16 bases of the junction left unmatched. The CDR3 runs 18 residues. Germline loops: CDR1 SGDLS, CDR2 YYNGEE. The DNA of the CDR3 is TGTGCCAGCAGCGTAGGGGGCTGGGGAGGGCTCAAGATTGAGACCCAGTACTTC. Its protein is CASSVGGWGGLKIETQYF.

The sample holds a few counts of this clone. V and J are TRBV9 and TRBJ2-7, with a weak D call TRBD2 (6 bases). V lost 0 bases and J lost 3, with 13 bases in between. The germline V gene encodes CDR1 SGDLS and CDR2 YYNGEE. CDR3 length: 15 amino acids. This CDR3 is CASSVGAGGNYEQYF. In DNA, the CDR3 is TGTGCCAGCAGCGTAGGCGCCGGGGGAAACTACGAGCAGTACTTC.

This clone was seen at least ten times. This chain connects TRBV6-1 to TRBJ2-3; no firm D call. The CDR3 runs 15 residues. V lost 6 bases and J lost 3, with 16 bases in between. Per the germline V gene, CDR1 is MNHNS and CDR2 is SASEGT. DNA of the CDR3: TGTGCCAGCAGCGTAGGTAAACTAATTACAGATACGCAGTATTTT. It translates to CASSVGKLITDTQYF.

This clone was seen repeatedly, ten times or more. The rearrangement uses TRBV11-3 and TRBJ2-5, with TRBD1 matching over 8 bases. After removal of 4 bases from V and 3 bases from J, the junction contained 10 bases not matched to a gene. The CDR3 spans 16 residues. Germline loops: CDR1 SGHNT, CDR2 YENEEA. CDR3 protein: CASSSGASQGEETQYF. CDR3 DNA sequence: TGTGCCAGCAGCTCCGGCGCGTCACAGGGGGAAGAGACCCAGTACTTC.

This clone was counted at least ten times. This chain links TRBV5-1 with TRBJ2-5, with 14 bases lining up with TRBD2. CDR3 length equals 15 residues. Germline loops: CDR1 SGHRS, CDR2 YFSETQ. The trim removed 3 bases at V and 4 bases at J, leaving 2 bases unmatched. CDR3 DNA sequence: TGCGCCAGCAGCTGGGGACTAGCGGGAGCAGAGACCCAGTACTTC. It is translated as CASSWGLAGAETQYF.

In this sample, this clone turned up many times. The chain couples TRBV6-5 to TRBJ1-3; a possible D gene is TRBD1 (6 bases). CDR1 MNHEY and CDR2 SVGAGI come from the germline V gene. CDR3 length: 14 amino acids. The ends were cut back, 4 bases at V and 2 bases at J, with 9 bases in the middle. The CDR3 DNA is TGTGCCAGCAGTTCGACAGGCACTGGAAACACCATATATTTT. As protein: CASSSTGTGNTIYF.

This clone was recorded at least ten times. V usage is TRBV5-1 and J usage is TRBJ2-2; no clear D. Germline V gene sequence: CDR1 SGHRS, CDR2 YFSETQ. The CDR3 totals 15 residues. V dropped 2 bases and J dropped 4 bases, with 12 bases sitting between them. DNA of the CDR3: TGCGCCAGCAGCTTTGCGGCCACGGGCACCGGGGAGCTGTTTTTT. Translation: CASSFAATGTGELFF.

The table lists this clone with a few counts. The chain couples TRBV5-1 to TRBJ2-5; 10 bases line up with TRBD2. This CDR3 spans 17 amino acids. V lost 1 base, J lost 1 base, and 7 bases stayed unmatched. From germline, CDR1 is SGHRS and CDR2 YFSETQ. As DNA, the CDR3 is TGCGCCAGCAGCTTGCTGGCTAGCGGGAGAGGCCAAGAGACCCAGTACTTC. It specifies CASSLLASGRGQETQYF.

This clone has a count of ten or more. V and J are TRBV7-3 and TRBJ2-1, with 14 bases fitting TRBD2. Looked up from germline, CDR1 is SGHTA and CDR2 is FQGTGA. With 3 bases clipped from V and 9 bases from J, the junction kept 7 bases outside the gene matches. The CDR3 runs 16 residues. DNA for the CDR3: TGTGCCAGCAGCTTTTCGGGACTAGCGGGAGAGGGTGAGCAGTTCTTC. Translating gives CASSFSGLAGEGEQFF.

In this sample, this clone turned up many times. V usage is TRBV10-3 and J usage is TRBJ2-7; TRBD1 is a possible D gene (5 bases). The CDR3 spans 13 residues. Germline lookup yields CDR1 ENHRY and CDR2 SYGVKD. The germline V and J ends were trimmed by 3 bases and 0 bases, with 6 bases remaining between them. CDR3 loop: CAISEGDSYEQYV. The CDR3 bases are TGTGCCATCAGTGAAGGGGACTCCTACGAGCAGTACGTC.

There are many counts of this clone. The chain joins TRBV7-6 to TRBJ2-1; D might be TRBD2 (6 bases). CDR3 length: 12 residues. Trimming pared 3 bases from V and 10 bases from J, leaving 10 bases between. Germline V lookup: CDR1 SGHVS, CDR2 FNYEAQ. This CDR3 is CASSFLLAEQFF. The CDR3 DNA reads TGTGCCAGCAGCTTTCTCCTAGCGGAGCAGTTCTTC.

As DNA, the CDR3 is TGTGCCAGCAGTGCGAACAGGGTGGTGCCCCAGCATTTT. Its protein is CASSANRVVPQHF. The rearrangement links TRBV2 to TRBJ1-5; maybe TRBD1 (6 bases). The germline CDR1 and CDR2 sequences are SNHLY and FYNNEI. This CDR3 contains 13 residues. V was cut by 4 bases and J by 9 bases, with 13 bases left in between.

This clone has a count of ten or more. The rearrangement links TRBV9 to TRBJ2-3, with 9 bases fitting TRBD2. Germline assignment: CDR1 SGDLS and CDR2 YYNGEE. Trimming cost V 4 bases and J 4 bases; bases outside gene matches: 7. The CDR3 consists of 15 residues. CDR3 in DNA: TGTGCCAGCAGCTCAGCGGGAGGACGGTCAGATACGCAGTATTTT. As protein: CASSSAGGRSDTQYF. Full variable domain (rest looked up from reference TRBV9 and TRBJ2-3): DSGVTQTPKHLITATGQRVTLRCSPRSGDLSVYWYQQSLDQGLQFLIQYYNGEERAKGNILERFSAQQFPDLHSELNLSSLELGDSALYFCASSSAGGRSDTQYFGPGTRLTVL.

This clone showed up many times. This chain's CDR3 is CASSEPQGRRQPQHF. The DNA of the CDR3 is TGTGCCAGCAGTGAGCCCCAGGGTCGGAGACAGCCCCAGCATTTT. The chain uses TRBV6-1 and TRBJ1-5; perhaps TRBD1 as D (5 bases). The CDR3 is 15 amino acids. V was clipped by 3 bases and J by 7 bases, with 16 bases between them. CDR1 is MNHNS, CDR2 SASEGT, per germline.

At least ten counts were recorded for this clone. V is TRBV7-3 and J is TRBJ2-4; 9 positions match TRBD2. The V segment lost 6 bases and the J segment 9 bases; nucleotides outside the gene matches: 6. The CDR3 runs to 13 residues. The germline V gene has CDR1 SGHTA and CDR2 FQGTGA. DNA for the CDR3: TGTGCCAGCAGTGGGACTAGCCAAGGCATTCAGTACTTC. Its protein is CASSGTSQGIQYF.

Many counts were recorded for this clone. The chain employs TRBV29-1 and TRBJ2-2, with TRBD1 identical over 11 bases. The CDR3 loop spans 14 amino acids. V shed 6 bases and J 5 bases; nucleotides not matched to a gene: 5. Germline CDR1 SQVTM, CDR2 ANQGSEA. DNA of the CDR3: TGCAGCGTCAAGGGACAGGGGGTGACCGGGGAGCTGTTTTTT. Protein: CSVKGQGVTGELFF.

This clone was counted at least ten times. J is TRBJ2-2 and V is TRBV5-6, with TRBD2 identical over 7 bases. CDR1 is SGHDT and CDR2 is YYEEEE in the germline V gene. With 3 bases clipped from V and 0 bases from J, the junction kept 5 bases outside the gene matches. The CDR3 runs 16 residues. CDR3 sequence (DNA): TGTGCCAGCAGCTGGGGGGGGAAGACGAACACCGGGGAGCTGTTTTTT. Residues: CASSWGGKTNTGELFF.

At least ten counts were recorded for this clone. The V gene is TRBV5-5, the J gene TRBJ1-2; the match to TRBD1 covers 8 bases. The CDR3 is 14 amino acids. Unmatched junction bases numbered 7, after V lost 6 bases and J lost 3 bases. Germline CDR1 and CDR2: SGHKS and YYEKEE (reference sequence). CDR3 amino acids: CASTRTGSYYGYTF. CDR3 coding DNA: TGTGCCAGCACCCGGACAGGGTCCTACTATGGCTACACCTTC.

This clone was seen at least ten times. The V and J genes are TRBV7-2 and TRBJ2-2, with D possibly matching TRBD2 (5 bases). Looked up from germline, CDR1 is SGHTA and CDR2 is FQGNSA. V gave up 3 bases and J gave up 5 bases, with 13 bases separating them. This CDR3 region has 15 residues. CDR3 bases: TGTGCCAGCAGCTTGGCCGGGGTCGGAACCGGGGAGCTGTTTTTT. Protein sequence: CASSLAGVGTGELFF. The full variable domain, in which reference TRBV7-2 and TRBJ2-2 provide the parts outside the CDR3, is GAGVSQSPSNKVTEKGKDVELRCDPISGHTALYWYRQSLGQGLEFLIYFQGNSAPDKSGLPSDRFSAERTGGSVSTLTIQRTQQEDSAVYLCASSLAGVGTGELFFGEGSRLTVL.